This T cell receptor (beta chain) originates from a study of shared clonotypes between healthy human individuals. Study-wide findings and caveats: Non-shared clonotypes were found to have lower generation probabilities than the clonotypes that were shared by all four of the sorted-subset donors.

Generated by immunoSEQ multiplex PCR, the TCRdb table keeps only in-frame clones and is missing some. Here the sample spans hundreds of thousands of clones, around 96% being singletons. Naive CD8 cells lacked CD45RO, underwent positive selection for CCR7 and left out terminally differentiated effector memory CD45RA+ cells. There are 15 residues in the CDR3. Between the trimmed V and J ends, which lost 4 bases and 5 bases, there was a span of 15 bases. Germline V CDR1 and CDR2: SNHLY, FYNNEI. In the case of this clone: Its target is unknown.

The TCR sequence derives from a woman under 40 in good health. The genes are TRBV2 and TRBJ2-1; D may be TRBD2 (6 bases). Sequenced material: naive CD8+ T cells sorted from blood. CDR3 amino acids: CASSAWRARDNEQFF. The CDR3 nucleotides read TGTGCCAGCAGTGCTTGGAGGGCGAGGGACAATGAGCAGTTCTTC.